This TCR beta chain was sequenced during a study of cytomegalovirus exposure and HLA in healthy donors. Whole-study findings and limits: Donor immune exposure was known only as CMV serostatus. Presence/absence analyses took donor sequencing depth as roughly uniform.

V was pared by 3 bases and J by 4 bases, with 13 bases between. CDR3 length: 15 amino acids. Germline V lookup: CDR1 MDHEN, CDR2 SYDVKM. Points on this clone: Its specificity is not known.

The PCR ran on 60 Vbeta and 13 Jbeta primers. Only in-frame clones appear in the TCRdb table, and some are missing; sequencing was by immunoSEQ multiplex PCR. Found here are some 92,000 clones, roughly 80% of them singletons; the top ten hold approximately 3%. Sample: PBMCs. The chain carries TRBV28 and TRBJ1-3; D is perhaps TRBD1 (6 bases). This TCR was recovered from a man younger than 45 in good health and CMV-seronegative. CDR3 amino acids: CASSLGHKEGNTIYF. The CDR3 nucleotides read TGTGCCAGCAGTTTGGGACACAAGGAGGGAAACACCATATATTTT.